These 21 T cell receptor beta chains originate from one sample sequenced in a study of control samples from healthy donors and cancer patients. Sequenced by immunoSEQ multiplex PCR; TCRdb stores in-frame clones only, minus some. The sample shows some 150,000 clones, approximately 88% of them seen only once. The sequenced sample consisted of blood. The receptors derive from a man younger than 45 in good health.

The chain has TRBV19 and TRBJ1-4, with 9 bases matching TRBD1. Germline loops: CDR1 LNHDA, CDR2 SQIVND (reference sequence). The CDR3 consists of 14 residues. Trimming took 3 bases from V and 7 from J; bases not matched to a gene: 3. As DNA, the CDR3 is TGTGCCAGTAGTATCACAGGGGGCGGTGAAAAACTGTTTTTT. Translated, it gives CASSITGGGEKLFF.

The gene calls are TRBV9 and TRBJ1-1, with 7 bases lining up with TRBD1. Germline CDR1 SGDLS, CDR2 YYNGEE. The CDR3 contains 16 residues. The J segment lost 1 base and the V segment lost 4 bases, leaving 10 bases of the junction unmatched. The CDR3 loop is CASSPLQGVRNTEAFF. The CDR3 nucleotides read TGTGCCAGCAGCCCCCTTCAGGGGGTAAGGAACACTGAAGCTTTCTTT.

J is TRBJ1-5 and V is TRBV18; tentative D call: TRBD1 (6 bases). The length of the CDR3 is 16 residues. The V end was cut by 3 bases, the J end by 2 bases, with 14 bases between. Germline loops: CDR1 KGHSH, CDR2 LQKENI. The CDR3 loop reads CASSPWGQGGNQPQHF. CDR3 bases: TGTGCCAGCTCACCGTGGGGGCAGGGAGGCAATCAGCCCCAGCATTTT.

This clone was detected once. The V call is TRBV4-3, the J call TRBJ2-7; tentatively, D is TRBD1 or TRBD2 (5 bases each). The V gene lost 0 bases and the J gene lost 7 bases, with 10 bases spanning the gap. CDR3 length: 13 amino acids. Germline assignment: CDR1 LGHNA and CDR2 YSLEER. The CDR3 sequence is CASSQDQGGEQYF. The DNA for the CDR3 is TGCGCCAGCAGCCAAGATCAGGGCGGGGAGCAGTACTTC.

The rearrangement uses TRBV2 and TRBJ2-7; possibly TRBD1 for D (5 bases). CDR1 and CDR2 from the germline V gene are SNHLY and FYNNEI. There are 12 residues in the CDR3. V was trimmed by 5 bases and J by 2 bases, leaving 7 bases between them. CDR3 DNA sequence: TGTGCCAGCAGTCAGGGCCCCTACGAGCAGTACTTC. As protein: CASSQGPYEQYF. The entire variable domain, with the rest obtained from reference TRBV2 and TRBJ2-7, is as follows: EPEVTQTPSHQVTQMGQEVILRCVPISNHLYFYWYRQILGQKVEFLVSFYNNEISEKSEIFDDQFSVERPDGSNFTLKIRSTKLEDSAMYFCASSQGPYEQYFGPGTRLTVT.

The chain joins TRBV5-1 to TRBJ2-7; 10 bases fit TRBD2. Germline values: CDR1 SGHRS, CDR2 YFSETQ. The V segment lost 4 bases and the J segment 4 bases; nucleotides outside the gene matches: 5. CDR3 length: 14 residues. The CDR3 DNA is TGCGCCAGCAGCGAATCTAGCGGGAGATACGAGCAGTACTTC. It encodes CASSESSGRYEQYF. Complete variable domain (other parts from reference TRBV5-1 and TRBJ2-7): KAGVTQTPRYLIKTRGQQVTLSCSPISGHRSVSWYQQTPGQGLQFLFEYFSETQRNKGNFPGRFSGRQFSNSRSEMNVSTLELGDSALYLCASSESSGRYEQYFGPGTRLTVT.

The chain joins TRBV3-1 (or the pseudogene TRBV3-2) to TRBJ2-1; TRBD2 agrees at 7 bases. CDR1 and CDR2 (germline): LGHDT, YNNKEL (reference sequence). V lost 6 bases to trimming and J lost 4 bases; unmatched junction nucleotides: 9. CDR3 length: 15 residues. In DNA, the CDR3 is TGTGCCAGCAGGGCGGGAGTAGGTTCGTACAATGAGCAGTTCTTC. Protein: CASRAGVGSYNEQFF.

This chain uses TRBV5-4 with TRBJ2-5; possible D gene TRBD1, 6 bases. CDR1 is SGHNT and CDR2 is YYREEE in the germline V gene (reference sequence). There are 14 residues in the CDR3. The V end was cut by 0 bases, the J end by 5 bases, with 11 bases between. The CDR3 loop is CASSLERGYETQYF. DNA for the CDR3: TGTGCCAGCAGCTTGGAGAGGGGGTATGAGACCCAGTACTTC.

The rearrangement links TRBV5-1 to TRBJ1-1, with 7 bases aligning to TRBD1. With 5 bases clipped from V and 1 base from J, the junction kept 20 bases outside the gene matches. The CDR3 is 19 residues long. The germline V gene encodes CDR1 SGHRS and CDR2 YFSETQ. The CDR3 DNA reads TGCGCCAGCAGTCTGGTTTTTGAGACTAAGACAGGGAGGAACACTGAAGCTTTCTTT. Encoded protein: CASSLVFETKTGRNTEAFF. The whole variable domain, remainder taken from reference TRBV5-1 and TRBJ1-1, is KAGVTQTPRYLIKTRGQQVTLSCSPISGHRSVSWYQQTPGQGLQFLFEYFSETQRNKGNFPGRFSGRQFSNSRSEMNVSTLELGDSALYLCASSLVFETKTGRNTEAFFGQGTRLTVV.

This chain connects TRBV7-2 to TRBJ2-7; D is unresolved. V lost 5 bases and J lost 6, with 11 bases in between. The CDR3 has 12 amino acids. Germline CDR1 and CDR2: SGHTA and FQGNSA. The CDR3 DNA sequence: TGTGCCAGCAGCCAATATATCTCCGAGCAGTACTTC. It specifies CASSQYISEQYF. The complete variable domain, with remaining parts taken from reference TRBV7-2 and TRBJ2-7, reads GAGVSQSPSNKVTEKGKDVELRCDPISGHTALYWYRQSLGQGLEFLIYFQGNSAPDKSGLPSDRFSAERTGGSVSTLTIQRTQQEDSAVYLCASSQYISEQYFGPGTRLTVT.

The CDR3 DNA is TGTGCCAGCAGCCGACAGGGCTACGAGCAGTACTTC. It translates to CASSRQGYEQYF. The chain joins TRBV7-9 to TRBJ2-7; 7 nucleotides agree with TRBD1. Germline V gene data show CDR1 as SEHNR and CDR2 as FQNEAQ (reference sequence). This CDR3 has 12 amino acids. After removal of 5 bases from V and 3 bases from J, the junction contained 1 base not matched to a gene.

This chain uses TRBV7-6 with TRBJ2-5; D tentatively reads TRBD1 or TRBD2 (5 bases each). Per the germline V gene, CDR1 is SGHVS and CDR2 is FNYEAQ. Between the trimmed V and J ends, which lost 3 bases and 4 bases, there was a span of 12 bases. CDR3 length equals 14 residues. Written as DNA, the CDR3 is TGTGCCAGCAGCTTGAGGGGAACGGCAGAGACCCAGTACTTC. It is translated as CASSLRGTAETQYF.

This chain joins TRBV6-2 or TRBV6-3 and TRBJ2-1, with D perhaps being TRBD1 or TRBD2 (6 bases each). Germline CDR1 reads MNHEY; CDR2 reads SVGEGT. V was pared by 6 bases and J by 9 bases, with 24 bases between. The CDR3 loop spans 16 amino acids. In DNA form, the CDR3 reads TGTGCCAGCAGCTCTCCTGACTTAGGGGGGCGGGGTGAGCAGTTCTTC. Its translation is CASSSPDLGGRGEQFF.

The J gene is TRBJ2-5, the V gene TRBV29-1; D tentatively reads TRBD1 or TRBD2 (5 bases each). Germline CDR1 is SQVTM and CDR2 is ANQGSEA. This CDR3 contains 14 residues. Trimming pared 6 bases from V and 5 bases from J, leaving 19 bases between. CDR3 sequence (DNA): TGCAGCGTCTGGGTCGGGACCGAAGGGGAGACCCAGTACTTC. Translated: CSVWVGTEGETQYF.

This clone has only a few counts. V gene TRBV25-1 combines with J gene TRBJ2-7; TRBD1 matches 7 bases. Germline CDR1 is MGHDK and CDR2 is SYGVNS. Trimming took 4 bases from V and 1 from J; bases not matched to a gene: 10. CDR3 length: 16 residues. The CDR3 DNA sequence: TGTGCCAGCAGTGGGACCGAGGGGACAGAGTCCTACGAGCAGTACTTC. Translating gives CASSGTEGTESYEQYF.

CDR3 loop: CASSLDASPDTQYF. CDR3 coding DNA: TGTGCCAGCAGCTTAGACGCTAGCCCAGATACGCAGTATTTT. The chain combines TRBV7-6 with TRBJ2-3; perhaps TRBD2 as D (5 bases). CDR3 length: 14 residues. V was cut by 1 base and J by 4 bases, with 9 bases left in between. The V gene's germline CDR1 is SGHVS and CDR2 FNYEAQ.

The CDR3 spells CASSTTGGGQYF. Written as DNA, the CDR3 is TGTGCCAGCAGCACCACAGGGGGTGGGCAGTACTTC. This sequence joins TRBV3-1 (or the pseudogene TRBV3-2) and TRBJ2-7; 8 bases are a match to TRBD1. CDR1 LGHDT and CDR2 YNNKEL come from the germline V gene (reference sequence). The CDR3 contains 12 residues. V was clipped by 5 bases and J by 9 bases; unmatched bases: 6.

The chain uses TRBV19 and TRBJ1-2; D might be TRBD1 (6 bases). Germline V gene data show CDR1 as LNHDA and CDR2 as SQIVND (reference sequence). Trimming took 5 bases from V and 4 from J, leaving 11 bases between them. The CDR3 extends over 13 amino acids. Here the CDR3 DNA reads TGTGCCAGTAGTTGGACAGATTTCTATGGCTACACCTTC. Translated, it gives CASSWTDFYGYTF.

The rearrangement uses TRBV11-3 and TRBJ2-7; tentative D call: TRBD2 (5 bases). Germline CDR1 SGHNT, CDR2 YENEEA. The CDR3 contains 14 residues. V lost 0 bases and J lost 2, with 8 bases in between. CDR3 loop: CASSLDRGTYEQYF. Here the CDR3 DNA reads TGTGCCAGCAGCTTAGATCGGGGAACCTACGAGCAGTACTTC.

The chain has TRBV28 and TRBJ1-5; D unresolved. This CDR3 is built from 14 residues. V was shortened by 5 bases and J by 4 bases, with 12 bases between the two germline ends. The germline V gene has CDR1 MDHEN and CDR2 SYDVKM. The CDR3 nucleotides read TGTGCCAGCAGTGGAACGATATCAAATCAGCCCCAGCATTTT. Translated, it gives CASSGTISNQPQHF.

This clone appeared once. This sequence joins TRBV1 and TRBJ2-7; the listed D gene, TRBD2, was not tested against the DNA. TRBV1 is recorded as a pseudogene. The CDR3 covers 13 residues. The DNA for the CDR3 is TGCACCAGCAGCGGCGGGGAAACCTACGAGCAGTACTTC. Amino acid sequence: CTSSGGETYEQYF.